The 7 T cell receptor beta chains listed next were all sequenced from one sample in a study of T cell responses to AZD1222 COVID-19 vaccine. Assay: immunoSEQ multiplex PCR; the TCRdb copy retains only in-frame clones and omits some. The data contain 60,000 to 75,000 clones, roughly 80% of them seen just once; the ten biggest clones take up roughly 3.6%. Sequencing was performed on peripheral blood, taken 28 days after the second AZD1222 dose. Receptors originate from an adult who received the AZD1222 COVID-19 vaccine.

V usage is TRBV19 and J usage is TRBJ1-4; no clear D gene. CDR3 length: 15 residues. The germline CDR1 and CDR2 sequences are LNHDA and SQIVND (reference sequence). The ends were cut back, 1 base at V and 3 bases at J, with 9 bases in the middle. In DNA form, the CDR3 reads TGTGCCAGTAGTATAGCGGGGAAAGCTAATGAAAAACTGTTTTTT. Translation gives CASSIAGKANEKLFF.

The chain joins TRBV7-3 to TRBJ2-2, with a possible D match to TRBD2 (6 bases). V shed 5 bases and J shed 4 bases, with 8 bases lying between them. Per germline, CDR1 SGHTA and CDR2 FQGTGA. This CDR3 region has 13 residues. In DNA form, the CDR3 reads TGTGCCAGCAGCCAGACTAGCACCGGGGAGCTGTTTTTT. It translates to CASSQTSTGELFF.

The chain recombines TRBV11-3 with TRBJ2-5; D call uncertain. In germline, CDR1 is SGHNT, CDR2 YENEEA. The V end lost 5 bases, the J end lost 4 bases, and 14 bases lay between the germline ends. The CDR3 spans 14 residues. The DNA of the CDR3 is TGTGCCAGCAGCCCTGGGCATTTCCCAGAGACCCAGTACTTC. Translated, it gives CASSPGHFPETQYF.

V is TRBV12-3 or TRBV12-4 and J is TRBJ2-5; D tentatively reads TRBD1 or TRBD2 (6 bases each). V was cut by 3 bases and J by 6 bases, with 11 bases left in between. The CDR3 contains 13 residues. The CDR3 protein is CASSLGGPKTQYF. CDR3 DNA sequence: TGTGCCAGCAGTTTGGGGGGCCCGAAGACCCAGTACTTC.

The genes are TRBV6-5 and TRBJ2-3; D could derive from TRBD1 or TRBD2 (5 bases each). There are 15 residues in the CDR3. V lost 5 bases, J lost 2 bases, and 14 bases lay in between. Germline lookup yields CDR1 MNHEY and CDR2 SVGAGI. The DNA of the CDR3 is TGTGCCAGCAGTAAGCCCGGGACCTTCACAGATACGCAGTATTTT. Translating gives CASSKPGTFTDTQYF.

The J gene is TRBJ2-4, the V gene TRBV4-1; 11 bases align to TRBD1. Germline assignment: CDR1 MGHRA and CDR2 YSYEKL. This CDR3 is 18 amino acids long. The V and J ends lost 0 bases and 0 bases, in that order; junction bases with no gene match: 4. The CDR3: CASSQEGQGALAKNIQYF. The CDR3 DNA is TGCGCCAGCAGCCAAGAAGGACAGGGGGCTCTAGCCAAAAACATTCAGTACTTC.

The chain recombines TRBV6-6 with TRBJ2-1; the match to TRBD2 covers 9 bases. V lost 2 bases to trimming and J lost 5 bases; unmatched junction nucleotides: 1. The CDR3 loop spans 14 amino acids. CDR1 and CDR2 from the germline V gene are MNHNY and SVGAGI (reference sequence). DNA of the CDR3: TGTGCCAGCAGTTACCCTAGCGGGGACAATGAGCAGTTCTTC. It encodes CASSYPSGDNEQFF.